The next 24 T cell receptor beta chains were all read from a single sample in a study of radiation and T cells in renal cell carcinoma. Assay used: immunoSEQ multiplex PCR; TCRdb lists only in-frame clones, some missing. The sample has approximately 21,000 clones; 40% to 55% are singletons. Regarding treatment: 15 Gy SBRT to primary tumor, nephrectomy 4 weeks later. The sample in question was tumor tissue, obtained from a patient whose treatment included radiotherapy and nephrectomy. Receptor source: a woman between 50 and 59 years old with renal cell carcinoma.

This clone was recorded many times. The genes are TRBV29-1 and TRBJ1-2; D gene uncertain. V lost 4 bases to trimming and J lost 7 bases, with 10 bases between them. This CDR3 comprises 11 residues. CDR1 is SQVTM and CDR2 is ANQGSEA in the germline V gene. The CDR3 DNA reads TGCAGCGTTGGGAGCGGACCTGGCTACACCTTC. Its protein is CSVGSGPGYTF.

This chain uses TRBV7-9 with TRBJ2-7; TRBD1 aligns across 7 bases. This CDR3 contains 13 residues. Germline CDR1 and CDR2: SEHNR and FQNEAQ (reference sequence). Unmatched junction bases numbered 4, after V lost 6 bases and J lost 2 bases. CDR3 residues: CASSWDSTYEQYF. In nucleotides, the CDR3 is TGTGCCAGCAGTTGGGACAGTACCTACGAGCAGTACTTC.

The gene calls are TRBV18 and TRBJ1-4; possibly TRBD1 for D (6 bases). The V end was cut by 6 bases, the J end by 4 bases, with 15 bases between. The CDR3 is made up of 15 amino acids. The germline CDR1 and CDR2 sequences are KGHSH and LQKENI. The CDR3 DNA reads as TGTGCCAGCTCCCTTAGGTGGACAGATAATGAAAAACTGTTTTTT. Protein: CASSLRWTDNEKLFF.

This chain links TRBV29-1 with TRBJ1-1; a possible D gene is TRBD1 (6 bases). CDR3 length equals 13 residues. CDR1 and CDR2 (germline): SQVTM, ANQGSEA. The ends were cut back, 7 bases at V and 0 bases at J, with 12 bases in the middle. The CDR3, as DNA: TGCAGCGCGGGGGGGCCGATGAACACTGAAGCTTTCTTT. Amino acid sequence: CSAGGPMNTEAFF.

In this sample, this clone turned up many times. The chain links TRBV18 to TRBJ2-5; 8 bases agree with TRBD1. V shed 5 bases, J shed 6 bases, and the junction held 11 bases outside the gene matches. The V gene's germline CDR1 is KGHSH and CDR2 LQKENI. The CDR3 totals 15 residues. This CDR3 is CASSNDPGGVKTQYF. The CDR3 region has the DNA TGTGCCAGCTCAAACGATCCAGGGGGCGTGAAGACCCAGTACTTC. Using reference TRBV18 and TRBJ2-5 for the parts outside the CDR3, the full variable domain is NAGVMQNPRHLVRRRGQEARLRCSPMKGHSHVYWYRQLPEEGLKFMVYLQKENIIDESGMPKERFSAEFPKEGPSILRIQQVVRGDSAAYFCASSNDPGGVKTQYFGPGTRLLVL.

This sequence joins TRBV5-1 and TRBJ2-7, with 7 bases lining up with TRBD1. The CDR3 loop spans 14 amino acids. The V gene end was trimmed by 7 bases and the J gene end by 3 bases; junction bases not matched to a gene: 10. Germline loops: CDR1 SGHRS, CDR2 YFSETQ. The CDR3 reads CASGQTGMDYEQYF. Here the CDR3 DNA reads TGCGCCAGCGGACAGACAGGGATGGACTACGAGCAGTACTTC.

This sequence joins TRBV5-5 and TRBJ2-1; the match to TRBD2 covers 11 bases. The CDR3 length is 16 residues. CDR1 is SGHKS and CDR2 is YYEKEE in the germline V gene (reference sequence). Trimming cost V 0 bases and J 4 bases; bases outside gene matches: 3. DNA of the CDR3: TGTGCCAGCAGCTTGGAGCTAGCGGGGGGTTACAATGAGCAGTTCTTC. It codes for CASSLELAGGYNEQFF.

The genes are TRBV7-9 and TRBJ2-5; possible D gene TRBD2, 5 bases. Germline V gene lookup returns CDR1 SEHNR and CDR2 FQNEAQ (reference sequence). The ends were cut back, 0 bases at V and 5 bases at J, with 10 bases in the middle. The CDR3 is made up of 14 amino acids. CDR3 protein: CASSLAASRETQYF. The CDR3, as DNA: TGTGCCAGCAGCTTAGCGGCTAGCCGGGAGACCCAGTACTTC.

The chain carries TRBV2 and TRBJ2-7, with D perhaps TRBD2 (5 bases). The V end lost 7 bases, the J end lost 0 bases, and 10 bases lay between the germline ends. The CDR3 has 13 amino acids. Germline lookup yields CDR1 SNHLY and CDR2 FYNNEI. CDR3 bases: TGTGCCAGCAACACCGGGAACTCCTACGAGCAGTACTTC. It encodes CASNTGNSYEQYF.

This sequence joins TRBV7-8 and TRBJ2-3; 11 positions match TRBD2. This CDR3 comprises 14 residues. Germline V gene lookup returns CDR1 SGHVS and CDR2 FQNEAQ. J gave up 9 bases and V 4 bases, and 6 bases lay outside the gene matches. Here the CDR3 reads CASSSGTSGVTQYF. CDR3 sequence (DNA): TGTGCCAGCAGCTCCGGGACTAGCGGAGTGACGCAGTATTTT. Drawing the rest from reference TRBV7-8 and TRBJ2-3, the complete variable domain is GAGVSQSPRYKVAKRGQDVALRCDPISGHVSLFWYQQALGQGPEFLTYFQNEAQLDKSGLPSDRFFAERPEGSVSTLKIQRTQQEDSAVYLCASSSGTSGVTQYFGPGTRLTVL.

The gene calls are TRBV6-6 and TRBJ1-2; the D gene is possibly TRBD1 (6 bases). Per germline, CDR1 MNHNY and CDR2 SVGAGI (reference sequence). V shed 2 bases and J shed 4 bases, with 17 bases lying between them. The CDR3 covers 16 residues. CDR3 residues: CASSYDLRTDPYGYTF. The CDR3 coding sequence is TGTGCCAGCAGTTACGATCTCCGGACAGACCCCTATGGCTACACCTTC.

As for this clone: A junction end diverges from the germline sequence, so it may reflect a read error. V usage is TRBV5-6 and J usage is TRBJ1-2; TRBD1 matches 8 bases. This CDR3 comprises 12 residues. Germline V gene sequence: CDR1 SGHDT, CDR2 YYEEEE. The CDR3 spells CASSSSGTGALF. The CDR3 DNA sequence: TGTGCCAGCAGCTCTTCCGGGACAGGAGCCCTTTTC.

As for this clone: Mismatch with germline at one junction end may stem from a read error. V is TRBV4-1 and J is TRBJ1-4; no clear D gene. Per the germline V gene, CDR1 is MGHRA and CDR2 is YSYEKL. The CDR3 extends over 14 amino acids. The CDR3: CASSEEVSNEKLFF. The CDR3 region has the DNA TGCGCCAGCAGCGAAGAAGTTTCAAATGAAAAACTGTTTTTT.

There are a few counts of this clone. The V gene is TRBV5-6, the J gene TRBJ1-5; D may be TRBD1 (5 bases). This CDR3 is 15 amino acids long. The V gene's germline CDR1 is SGHDT and CDR2 YYEEEE. The V gene lost 1 base and the J gene lost 2 bases, with 10 bases spanning the gap. CDR3 bases: TGTGCCAGCAGCTTGAATCGGGGCGGCAATCAGCCCCAGCATTTT. Its protein is CASSLNRGGNQPQHF.

The chain combines TRBV18 with TRBJ1-2; D is unclear. Germline-derived CDR1 and CDR2 are KGHSH and LQKENI. V gave up 2 bases and J gave up 4 bases, with 11 bases separating them. This CDR3 has 14 residues. CDR3 residues: CASSPTKGGYGYTF. DNA for the CDR3: TGTGCCAGCTCACCAACTAAGGGAGGCTATGGCTACACCTTC.

The chain uses TRBV6-5 and TRBJ1-4, with D hard to call. The CDR3 has 16 amino acids. CDR1 is MNHEY and CDR2 is SVGAGI in the germline V gene. Trimming shortened V by 2 bases and J by 0 bases, and 10 bases separated the two germline ends. The CDR3 bases are TGTGCCAGCAGTTACGTGGGGAGTGCAACTAATGAAAAACTGTTTTTT. Its translation: CASSYVGSATNEKLFF.

This chain uses TRBV30 with TRBJ2-7; D is unresolved. CDR3 length: 12 residues. V gave up 4 bases and J gave up 5 bases, with 12 bases separating them. CDR1 is GTSNPN and CDR2 is SVGIG in the germline V gene (reference sequence). The DNA for the CDR3 is TGTGCCTGGAAGGGTCTGGTCGACGAGCAGTACTTC. Translating gives CAWKGLVDEQYF. The full variable domain, in which reference TRBV30 and TRBJ2-7 provide the parts outside the CDR3, is SQTIHQWPATLVQPVGSPLSLECTVEGTSNPNLYWYRQAAGRGLQLLFYSVGIGQISSEVPQNLSASRPQDRQFILSSKKLLLSDSGFYLCAWKGLVDEQYFGPGTRLTVT.

The gene calls are TRBV5-4 and TRBJ2-7; D possibly corresponds to TRBD2 (5 bases). This CDR3 spans 13 amino acids. The germline V gene encodes CDR1 SGHNT and CDR2 YYREEE (reference sequence). Trimming shortened V by 4 bases and J by 4 bases, and 12 bases separated the two germline ends. CDR3 coding DNA: TGTGCCAGCAGCCCTGGTCGGGAATACGAGCAGTACTTC. This encodes CASSPGREYEQYF.

This clone was detected only a few times. V gene TRBV6-6 combines with J gene TRBJ1-2, with unresolved D. This CDR3 spans 11 amino acids. V was pared by 5 bases and J by 6 bases, with 7 bases between. The germline V gene encodes CDR1 MNHNY and CDR2 SVGAGI (reference sequence). The CDR3 loop reads CASSPFDGYTF. The CDR3 nucleotides read TGTGCCAGCAGTCCCTTTGATGGCTACACCTTC.

In its sample, this clone was seen a few times. The chain couples TRBV5-1 to TRBJ1-1, with 10 bases that match TRBD1. The germline V gene encodes CDR1 SGHRS and CDR2 YFSETQ. V was clipped by 0 bases and J by 11 bases; unmatched bases: 13. This CDR3 comprises 16 residues. CDR3 amino acids: CASSLAGDRGSSAAFF. The CDR3 bases are TGCGCCAGCAGCTTGGCCGGGGACAGGGGTTCATCGGCGGCTTTCTTT.

The chain joins TRBV6-5 to TRBJ1-4; TRBD1 agrees at 7 bases. The V segment lost 5 bases and the J segment 3 bases; nucleotides outside the gene matches: 6. This CDR3 is 15 amino acids long. Germline-derived CDR1 and CDR2 are MNHEY and SVGAGI. The CDR3 DNA follows: TGTGCCAGCAGTCAAGACAGGGTGGCTAATGAAAAACTGTTTTTT. It is translated as CASSQDRVANEKLFF.

The chain carries TRBV6-1 and TRBJ2-1; 9 nucleotides align to TRBD2. Germline V gives CDR1 MNHNS, CDR2 SASEGT. Unmatched junction bases numbered 6, after V lost 2 bases and J lost 4 bases. This CDR3 is 16 amino acids long. CDR3 in amino acids: CASSESILAGYNEQFF. The CDR3 region has the DNA TGTGCCAGCAGTGAATCAATCCTAGCGGGGTACAATGAGCAGTTCTTC.

This clone came up many times. The CDR3 DNA reads as TGTGCCAGCAGCTTATCGAATCCCGGCTATGGCTACACCTTC. It codes for CASSLSNPGYGYTF. The chain combines TRBV11-2 with TRBJ1-2; D is unclear. CDR1 and CDR2 (germline): SGHAT, FQNNGV. V was cut by 2 bases and J by 4 bases, with 11 bases left in between. CDR3 length equals 14 residues.

This clone was counted a few times. The J gene is TRBJ1-2, the V gene TRBV18, with TRBD1 identical over 7 bases. With V trimmed by 4 bases and J by 3 bases, 5 bases remained unmatched. The CDR3 has 14 amino acids. CDR1 and CDR2 from the germline V gene are KGHSH and LQKENI. Here the CDR3 reads CASSLPGGDYGYTF. DNA for the CDR3: TGTGCCAGCTCACTTCCAGGGGGGGACTATGGCTACACCTTC.